Shown below are 32 T cell receptor beta chains from a single sample sequenced in a study of blood T cell repertoires in COVID-19. The assay was immunoSEQ multiplex PCR, and TCRdb's table has in-frame clones only and misses some. The sample lists some 190,000 clones, around 82% occurring once. Sequencing was done on a sample of PBMCs or T cells enriched from blood (not recorded which). The receptors were gathered from a man between 25 and 39 years old with acute COVID-19.

The genes are TRBV9 and TRBJ2-7, with TRBD2 matching 8 bases. The CDR3 consists of 14 residues. Germline values: CDR1 SGDLS, CDR2 YYNGEE. With 1 base clipped from V and 5 bases from J, the junction kept 5 bases outside the gene matches. The DNA of the CDR3 is TGTGCCAGCAGCGTAAACGCGGGGGGAAACGAGCAGTACTTC. Translated: CASSVNAGGNEQYF.

This clone showed up just a few times. The gene calls are TRBV6-1 and TRBJ2-1, with D hard to call. The CDR3 runs to 15 residues. Per germline, CDR1 MNHNS and CDR2 SASEGT. Trimming left V 1 base short and J 2 bases short, with 9 bases between. The CDR3 protein is CASSEGQRPYNEQFF. CDR3 coding DNA: TGTGCCAGCAGTGAAGGTCAGCGACCCTACAATGAGCAGTTCTTC.

The chain carries TRBV7-9 and TRBJ2-3; 11 bases are shared with TRBD2. V was clipped by 6 bases and J by 2 bases; unmatched bases: 16. Germline CDR1 and CDR2: SEHNR and FQNEAQ (reference sequence). The CDR3 spans 19 residues. The DNA of the CDR3 is TGTGCCAGCAGGCCGACAGGGATGCTAGCGGGGGGACCCACAGATACGCAGTATTTT. The encoded protein is CASRPTGMLAGGPTDTQYF.

The rearrangement links TRBV5-1 to TRBJ1-1; 9 nucleotides line up with TRBD1. The CDR3 is made up of 15 amino acids. V lost 0 bases, J lost 5 bases, and 5 bases stayed unmatched. Per germline, CDR1 SGHRS and CDR2 YFSETQ. The CDR3, as DNA: TGCGCCAGCAGCTTGGGGGACAGGGATGGGACTGAAGCTTTCTTT. It yields the protein CASSLGDRDGTEAFF.

V is TRBV6-5 and J is TRBJ2-7, with 8 bases that match TRBD1. The germline gives CDR1 MNHEY, CDR2 SVGAGI. After removal of 2 bases from V and 6 bases from J, the junction contained 12 bases not matched to a gene. There are 16 residues in the CDR3. This chain's CDR3 is CASSYAAGGVVREQYF. The CDR3 DNA is TGTGCCAGCAGTTACGCGGCAGGGGGCGTAGTACGCGAGCAGTACTTC.

The genes are TRBV20-1 and TRBJ2-5; TRBD2 agrees at 11 bases. The V segment lost 3 bases and the J segment 2 bases; nucleotides outside the gene matches: 5. Germline V CDR1 and CDR2: DFQATT, SNEGSKA (reference sequence). This CDR3 has 15 residues. In nucleotides, the CDR3 is TGCAGTGCTAGTCGGACTAGCGGGCCTCAAGAGACCCAGTACTTC. The encoded protein is CSASRTSGPQETQYF.

This chain joins TRBV5-1 and TRBJ2-6; maybe TRBD1 (6 bases). V was cut by 8 bases and J by 1 base, with 10 bases left in between. Germline CDR1 SGHRS, CDR2 YFSETQ. The CDR3 is made up of 14 amino acids. CDR3 protein: CASKQGSGANVLTF. The CDR3 DNA reads TGCGCCAGTAAACAGGGATCTGGGGCCAACGTCCTGACTTTC.

The chain combines TRBV9 with TRBJ2-3; unclear D gene. Germline V gives CDR1 SGDLS, CDR2 YYNGEE. V gave up 2 bases and J gave up 4 bases, with 14 bases separating them. This CDR3 region has 15 residues. The CDR3 DNA reads as TGTGCCAGCAGCGTTGGGCGCCTTACCGCAGATACGCAGTATTTT. Encoded protein: CASSVGRLTADTQYF.

Details on this clone: A read error may produce the germline difference seen at one junction end. J is TRBJ2-5 and V is TRBV7-9, with D unresolved. Germline CDR1 and CDR2: SEHNR and FQNEAQ (reference sequence). The CDR3 has 8 residues. DNA of the CDR3: TGTGCCAGCAGCCTGGAGAACTTC. Translating gives CASSLENF.

The J gene is TRBJ2-5, the V gene TRBV5-4, with D unclear. The CDR3 runs 13 residues. V gave up 2 bases and J gave up 0 bases, with 5 bases separating them. The germline V gene has CDR1 SGHNT and CDR2 YYREEE (reference sequence). This chain's CDR3 is CASSLAYQETQYF. CDR3 nucleotides: TGTGCCAGCAGCTTAGCGTACCAAGAGACCCAGTACTTC.

The CDR3 DNA reads as TGTGCCAGCAGCTTGACAAACACTGAAGCTTTCTTT. Its translation is CASSLTNTEAFF. The chain uses TRBV13 and TRBJ1-1; D is undetermined. The CDR3 is 12 residues long. Germline V lookup: CDR1 PRHDT, CDR2 FYEKMQ (reference sequence). Between the trimmed V and J ends, which lost 3 bases and 2 bases, there was a span of 4 bases. The whole variable domain, filled in from reference TRBV13 and TRBJ1-1, reads AAGVIQSPRHLIKEKRETATLKCYPIPRHDTVYWYQQGPGQDPQFLISFYEKMQSDKGSIPDRFSAQQFSDYHSELNMSSLELGDSALYFCASSLTNTEAFFGQGTRLTVV.

The rearrangement links TRBV2 to TRBJ1-1, with D unresolved. Germline V gene lookup returns CDR1 SNHLY and CDR2 FYNNEI. The CDR3 loop spans 13 amino acids. V lost 4 bases to trimming and J lost 5 bases, with 11 bases between them. CDR3 protein: CASSAGVQTEAFF. Written as DNA, the CDR3 is TGTGCCAGCAGTGCGGGAGTCCAGACTGAAGCTTTCTTT.

The chain has TRBV27 and TRBJ1-2; TRBD1 is a possible D gene (5 bases). Trimming took 1 base from V and 4 from J, leaving 19 bases between them. The CDR3 totals 17 residues. Germline values: CDR1 MNHEY, CDR2 SMNVEV (reference sequence). The DNA for the CDR3 is TGTGCCAGCAGTTTATATAACAGCAGGGAGGGGAGCTATGGCTACACCTTC. Amino acids: CASSLYNSREGSYGYTF.

The sample holds one count of this clone. The rearrangement links TRBV7-9 to TRBJ2-1; TRBD2 matches at 7 bases. This CDR3 region has 16 residues. J lost 4 bases, V lost 0 bases, and 6 bases had no gene match. Germline assignment: CDR1 SEHNR and CDR2 FQNEAQ (reference sequence). Here the CDR3 reads CASSLAVAGEYNEQFF. The CDR3 DNA reads as TGTGCCAGCAGCTTAGCGGTGGCGGGGGAATACAATGAGCAGTTCTTC. The full variable domain, in which reference TRBV7-9 and TRBJ2-1 provide the parts outside the CDR3, is DTGVSQNPRHKITKRGQNVTFRCDPISEHNRLYWYRQTLGQGPEFLTYFQNEAQLEKSRLLSDRFSAERPKGSFSTLEIQRTEQGDSAMYLCASSLAVAGEYNEQFFGPGTRLTVL.

In DNA form, the CDR3 reads TGTGCTAGTGGTCGGGATGGTGGGACCCTCCACTTT. It specifies CASGRDGGTLHF. The chain has TRBV12-5 and TRBJ1-6; D not resolved. Deletions cut 5 bases from V and 14 bases from J, with 13 bases between. The germline CDR1 and CDR2 sequences are LGHNT and FRNRAP. This CDR3 region has 12 residues.

The chain couples TRBV3-1 (or the pseudogene TRBV3-2) to TRBJ2-1; 7 bases map to TRBD2. CDR1 is LGHDT, CDR2 YNNKEL, per germline (reference sequence). V lost 3 bases and J lost 5; bases outside the gene matches: 4. The CDR3 is 14 residues long. DNA of the CDR3: TGTGCCAGCAGCCAGGCGGGGGTCAACAATGAGCAGTTCTTC. It codes for CASSQAGVNNEQFF.

V gene TRBV9 combines with J gene TRBJ1-2; 7 nucleotides agree with TRBD1. The CDR3 is 16 amino acids. V was clipped by 3 bases and J by 2 bases; unmatched bases: 10. Germline V gene lookup returns CDR1 SGDLS and CDR2 YYNGEE. The CDR3 DNA reads TGTGCCAGCAGCGGCGGAGGCGGGACAGCGAACTATGGCTACACCTTC. It yields the protein CASSGGGGTANYGYTF. The full variable domain, rest sourced from reference TRBV9 and TRBJ1-2, is DSGVTQTPKHLITATGQRVTLRCSPRSGDLSVYWYQQSLDQGLQFLIQYYNGEERAKGNILERFSAQQFPDLHSELNLSSLELGDSALYFCASSGGGGTANYGYTFGSGTRLTVV.

The rearrangement uses TRBV5-1 and TRBJ1-6; 7 bases match TRBD1. J was trimmed by 5 bases and V by 4 bases; bases with no gene match: 6. The CDR3 loop spans 15 amino acids. Germline CDR1 is SGHRS and CDR2 is YFSETQ. The CDR3 DNA is TGCGCCAGCAGCGGAGGGACAGCCGATAATTCACCCCTCCACTTT. Its translation: CASSGGTADNSPLHF.

The chain links TRBV18 to TRBJ2-7; TRBD2 is a possible D gene (5 bases). The CDR3 loop spans 14 amino acids. The V gene's germline CDR1 is KGHSH and CDR2 LQKENI. Deletions cut 0 bases from V and 3 bases from J, with 9 bases between. CDR3 loop: CASSPPGDGYEQYF. CDR3 nucleotide sequence: TGTGCCAGCTCACCACCGGGAGACGGCTACGAGCAGTACTTC.

The chain links TRBV4-1 to TRBJ1-6; perhaps TRBD1 as D (6 bases). The germline V gene encodes CDR1 MGHRA and CDR2 YSYEKL. This CDR3 comprises 13 residues. The germline V and J ends were trimmed by 2 bases and 7 bases, with 6 bases remaining between them. CDR3 in DNA: TGCGCCAGCAGCCAAACAGGGAATTCACCCCTCCACTTT. Translation: CASSQTGNSPLHF.

This chain links TRBV3-1 (or the pseudogene TRBV3-2) with TRBJ2-1; possibly TRBD1 for D (7 bases). The germline CDR1 and CDR2 sequences are LGHDT and YNNKEL (reference sequence). V was trimmed by 4 bases and J by 5 bases, leaving 24 bases between them. This CDR3 has 18 residues. The CDR3 DNA reads TGTGCCAGCAGCCCCAAGGGGGCGGGACACTCGTTAAACAATGAGCAGTTCTTC. As protein: CASSPKGAGHSLNNEQFF.

The CDR3 spells CASGSHRGSSTEAFF. CDR3 nucleotide sequence: TGTGCCAGCGGGTCTCACAGGGGGTCGAGCACTGAAGCTTTCTTT. V is TRBV28 and J is TRBJ1-1; 8 nucleotides line up with TRBD1. Germline CDR1 and CDR2: MDHEN and SYDVKM. V trimming: 8 bases; J trimming: 4 bases; junction bases outside the gene matches: 12. This CDR3 has 15 residues.

The DNA of the CDR3 is TGTGCCAGCAGCTTAGGTGGGCCCACAATGGCAAACACCATATATTTT. Translated: CASSLGGPTMANTIYF. The gene calls are TRBV7-6 and TRBJ1-3; D is ambiguous. V lost 1 base and J 6 bases, leaving 16 bases between the germline ends. In germline, CDR1 is SGHVS, CDR2 FNYEAQ. The CDR3 is 16 amino acids.

This clone appeared a few times. The chain is built from TRBV6-5 and TRBJ2-2; D possibly corresponds to TRBD2 (6 bases). The CDR3 contains 14 residues. V lost 7 bases and J 8 bases, leaving 17 bases between the germline ends. Germline values: CDR1 MNHEY, CDR2 SVGAGI. Written as DNA, the CDR3 is TGTGCCAGCATGAAGAATCGGGGGTTTGGGGAGCTGTTTTTT. Amino acid sequence: CASMKNRGFGELFF.

J is TRBJ1-2 and V is TRBV28; the D is unclear. CDR3 length: 14 amino acids. The V gene lost 8 bases and the J gene lost 2 bases, with 15 bases spanning the gap. Germline V gene sequence: CDR1 MDHEN, CDR2 SYDVKM. CDR3 loop: CASSNGAGNYGYTF. In nucleotides, the CDR3 is TGTGCCAGCTCTAACGGCGCGGGGAACTATGGCTACACCTTC.

The chain is built from TRBV11-2 and TRBJ2-7, with unresolved D. This CDR3 is built from 15 residues. Germline V gene sequence: CDR1 SGHAT, CDR2 FQNNGV. Trimming took 1 base from V and 0 from J, leaving 10 bases between them. The CDR3 sequence: CASSLVTSHSYEQYF. CDR3 in DNA: TGTGCCAGCAGCTTAGTGACATCCCACTCCTACGAGCAGTACTTC.

The chain employs TRBV7-3 and TRBJ2-1; D is unclear. V was pared by 0 bases and J by 5 bases, with 5 bases between. The length of the CDR3 is 13 residues. The germline CDR1 and CDR2 sequences are SGHTA and FQGTGA. In nucleotides, the CDR3 is TGTGCCAGCAGCTTAACGTTTAACAATGAGCAGTTCTTC. Protein: CASSLTFNNEQFF. Supplemented by reference TRBV7-3 and TRBJ2-1, the full variable domain reads GAGVSQTPSNKVTEKGKYVELRCDPISGHTALYWYRQSLGQGPEFLIYFQGTGAADDSGLPNDRFFAVRPEGSVSTLKIQRTERGDSAVYLCASSLTFNNEQFFGPGTRLTVL.

The genes are TRBV11-3 and TRBJ2-7, with TRBD1 as a possible D gene (5 bases). V lost 5 bases to trimming and J lost 3 bases, with 11 bases between them. This CDR3 region has 13 residues. Germline CDR1 and CDR2: SGHNT and YENEEA. CDR3 nucleotides: TGTGCCAGCAGCCAGGGCCCCCACTACGAGCAGTACTTC. As protein: CASSQGPHYEQYF. Using reference TRBV11-3 and TRBJ2-7 for the parts outside the CDR3, the full variable domain is EAGVVQSPRYKIIEKKQPVAFWCNPISGHNTLYWYLQNLGQGPELLIRYENEEAVDDSQLPKDRFSAERLKGVDSTLKIQPAELGDSAVYLCASSQGPHYEQYFGPGTRLTVT.

This sequence joins TRBV7-9 and TRBJ1-6, with 9 bases aligning to TRBD1. The CDR3 totals 15 residues. Unmatched junction bases numbered 6, after V lost 4 bases and J lost 8 bases. Germline V gene sequence: CDR1 SEHNR, CDR2 FQNEAQ (reference sequence). The CDR3 here is CASSSSGTGYSPLHF. For the CDR3, the DNA is TGTGCCAGCAGCTCTTCTGGGACAGGGTATTCACCCCTCCACTTT.

Ten or more counts support this clone. The CDR3 region has the DNA TGCAGCGTCCCTGGGCATTCTAATCCTAACTATGGCTACACCTTC. Residues: CSVPGHSNPNYGYTF. This sequence joins TRBV29-1 and TRBJ1-2; D not resolved. The V end was cut by 6 bases, the J end by 0 bases, with 17 bases between. Germline assignment: CDR1 SQVTM and CDR2 ANQGSEA. The CDR3 covers 15 residues.

The chain carries TRBV19 and TRBJ1-5, with 8 bases aligning to TRBD1. Germline lookup yields CDR1 LNHDA and CDR2 SQIVND (reference sequence). The CDR3 extends over 15 amino acids. V trimming: 6 bases; J trimming: 7 bases; junction bases outside the gene matches: 11. This chain's CDR3 is CASRASGGSRQPQHF. CDR3 bases: TGTGCCAGTAGGGCTTCAGGGGGCTCGAGGCAGCCCCAGCATTTT.

This sequence joins TRBV6-2 or TRBV6-3 and TRBJ2-7, with D possibly TRBD2 on 5 matching bases. The CDR3 totals 16 residues. CDR1 is MNHEY and CDR2 is SVGEGT in the germline V gene. V gave up 4 bases and J gave up 3 bases, with 19 bases separating them. This CDR3 reads CASSSPGIKVGYEQYF. For the CDR3, the DNA is TGTGCCAGCAGTTCGCCCGGGATCAAAGTCGGCTACGAGCAGTACTTC.